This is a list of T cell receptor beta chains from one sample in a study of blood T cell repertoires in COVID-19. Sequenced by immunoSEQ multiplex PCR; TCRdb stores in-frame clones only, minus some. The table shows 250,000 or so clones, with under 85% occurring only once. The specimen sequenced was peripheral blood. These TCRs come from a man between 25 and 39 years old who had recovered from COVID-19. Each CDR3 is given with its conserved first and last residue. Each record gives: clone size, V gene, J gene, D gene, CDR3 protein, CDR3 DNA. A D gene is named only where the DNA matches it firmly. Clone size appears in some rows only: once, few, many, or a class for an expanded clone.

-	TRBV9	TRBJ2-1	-	CASSRYNEQFF	TGTGCCAGCAGCCGTTACAATGAGCAGTTCTTC
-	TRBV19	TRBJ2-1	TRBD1	CASGTGVYNEQFF	TGTGCCAGCGGGACAGGGGTTTACAATGAGCAGTTCTTC
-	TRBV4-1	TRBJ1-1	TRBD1	CASSQAGGDRGLAFF	TGCGCCAGCAGCCAAGCCGGAGGAGATAGGGGGCTGGCTTTCTTT
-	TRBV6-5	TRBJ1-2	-	CASSYSGVGGYGYTF	TGTGCCAGCAGTTACTCTGGCGTGGGAGGGTATGGCTACACCTTC
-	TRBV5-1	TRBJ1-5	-	CASSPGDSNQPQHF	TGCGCCAGCAGCCCAGGGGATAGCAATCAGCCCCAGCATTTT
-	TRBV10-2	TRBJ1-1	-	CASSDPEDSTLNTEAFF	TGCGCCAGCAGTGATCCCGAAGACAGCACCTTGAACACTGAAGCTTTCTTT
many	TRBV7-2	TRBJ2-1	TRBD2	CASSRFGGGYNEQFF	TGTGCCAGCAGCCGTTTTGGGGGGGGCTACAATGAGCAGTTCTTC
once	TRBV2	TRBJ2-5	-	CASSETAGGTQYF	TGTGCCAGCAGTGAGACGGCCGGGGGGACCCAGTACTTC
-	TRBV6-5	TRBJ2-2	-	CASRQQTGTTGELFF	TGTGCCAGCAGACAACAAACAGGGACCACCGGGGAGCTGTTTTTT
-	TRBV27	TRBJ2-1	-	CASSSWGERGEQFF	TGTGCCAGCAGTAGTTGGGGAGAGCGTGGTGAGCAGTTCTTC
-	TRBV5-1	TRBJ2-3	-	CASSTGNRRITDTQYF	TGCGCCAGCAGCACCGGGAACCGGAGGATTACAGATACGCAGTATTTT
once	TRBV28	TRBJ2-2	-	CASSTGTGELFF	TGTGCCAGCAGTACAGGCACCGGGGAGCTGTTTTTT
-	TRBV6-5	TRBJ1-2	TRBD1	CASSSGQGVGYGYTF	TGTGCCAGCAGTTCCGGACAGGGGGTCGGCTATGGCTACACCTTC
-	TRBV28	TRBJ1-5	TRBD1	CASSHPGQEDLLDSNQPQHF	TGTGCCAGCAGTCATCCGGGACAGGAAGATCTACTCGATAGCAATCAGCCCCAGCATTTT
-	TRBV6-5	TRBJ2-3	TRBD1	CASSTGGAGVDTQYF	TGTGCCAGCAGTACAGGGGGCGCGGGAGTGGATACGCAGTATTTT
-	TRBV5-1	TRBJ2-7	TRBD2	CASSLGLAASYEQYF	TGCGCCAGCAGCTTAGGACTAGCGGCCTCCTACGAGCAGTACTTC
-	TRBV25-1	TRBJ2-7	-	CASSDWGHYEQYF	TGTGCCAGCAGTGACTGGGGACACTACGAGCAGTACTTC
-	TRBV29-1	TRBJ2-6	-	CSVEDRADYSGANVLTF	TGCAGCGTTGAAGACAGGGCAGATTACTCTGGGGCCAACGTCCTGACTTTC
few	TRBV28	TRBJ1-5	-	CASSYRAPQHF	TGTGCCAGCAGCTACAGGGCGCCCCAGCATTTT
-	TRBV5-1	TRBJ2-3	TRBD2	CASSRATSADTQYF	TGCGCCAGCAGCCGAGCGACTAGCGCAGATACGCAGTATTTT
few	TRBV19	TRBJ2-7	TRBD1	CASSDRVGYEQYF	TGTGCCAGTAGCGACAGGGTGGGATACGAGCAGTACTTC
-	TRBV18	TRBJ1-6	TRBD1	CASSAPGQLDGALHF	TGTGCCAGCTCAGCTCCGGGACAGCTGGATGGGGCCCTCCACTTT
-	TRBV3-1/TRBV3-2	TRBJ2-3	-	CASSPSALAIDTQYF	TGTGCCAGCAGCCCGTCGGCCTTAGCGATAGATACGCAGTATTTT
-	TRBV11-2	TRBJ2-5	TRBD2	CASSFLHGGETQYF	TGTGCCAGCAGCTTTCTTCACGGGGGGGAGACCCAGTACTTC
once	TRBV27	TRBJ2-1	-	CASSLGSSRYNEQFF	TGTGCCAGCAGTTTAGGGTCTAGCAGATACAATGAGCAGTTCTTC
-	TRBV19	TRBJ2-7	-	CASSPTRTLPTYEQYF	TGTGCCAGTAGCCCGACCAGGACATTGCCTACCTACGAGCAGTACTTC
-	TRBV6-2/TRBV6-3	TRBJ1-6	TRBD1	CASSDPWQGAETYNSPLHF	TGTGCCAGCAGTGACCCATGGCAGGGGGCCGAGACCTATAATTCACCCCTCCACTTT
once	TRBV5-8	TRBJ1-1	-	CASSLANSRVAFF	TGTGCCAGCAGCTTGGCTAACAGTCGCGTCGCTTTCTTT
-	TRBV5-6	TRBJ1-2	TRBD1	CASSLSGDRYRYTF	TGTGCCAGCAGCCTATCAGGGGACAGGTATCGCTACACCTTC
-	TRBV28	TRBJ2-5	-	CASSLPTRRWETQYF	TGTGCCAGCAGTTTACCGACTAGACGGTGGGAGACCCAGTACTTC